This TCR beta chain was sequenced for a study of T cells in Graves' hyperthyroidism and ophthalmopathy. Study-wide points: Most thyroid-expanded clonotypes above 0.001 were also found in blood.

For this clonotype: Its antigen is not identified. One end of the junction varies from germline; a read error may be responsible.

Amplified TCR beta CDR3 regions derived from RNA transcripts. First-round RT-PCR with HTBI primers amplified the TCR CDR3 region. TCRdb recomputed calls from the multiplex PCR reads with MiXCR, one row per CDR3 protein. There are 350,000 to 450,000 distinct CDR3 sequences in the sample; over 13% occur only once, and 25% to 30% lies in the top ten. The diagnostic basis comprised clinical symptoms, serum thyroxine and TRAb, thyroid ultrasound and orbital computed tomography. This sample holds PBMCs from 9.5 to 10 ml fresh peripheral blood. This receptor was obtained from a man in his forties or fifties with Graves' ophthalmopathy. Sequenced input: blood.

CDR3: CASSWPWTTDSEETRYF. The CDR3 DNA is TGTGCCAGCAGTTGGCCCTGGACTACCGATTCAGAAGAGACCCGGTACTTC. This chain uses TRBV27 with TRBJ2-5; maybe TRBD2 (6 bases). The V gene's germline CDR1 is MNHEY and CDR2 SMNVEV (reference sequence). This CDR3 region has 17 residues.